Below are 2 T cell receptor beta chains sequenced from a single sample in a study of blood T cells in healthy people across ages. PCR was performed a second time for roughly 7 to 11 cycles using a sample-barcoded 5' primer and a J-beta primer mix. TCRdb recomputed calls from the 5' RACE reads with MiXCR, one row per CDR3 protein. Among hundreds of thousands of distinct CDR3 sequences listed, more than 40% were seen once. Source material: blood. Source of these receptors: a man aged 60-69 years in good health.

The table lists this clonotype with a count of one. The chain carries TRBV11-3 and TRBJ2-5; 7 nucleotides match TRBD2. The length of the CDR3 is 13 residues. Germline CDR1 SGHNT, CDR2 YENEEA. V was clipped by 5 bases and J by 7 bases; unmatched bases: 7. The CDR3 nucleotides are TGTGCCAGCAGCGCCGTCCCGGGGGGGACCCAGTACTTC. Translating it yields CASSAVPGGTQYF.

About this clonotype itself: The germline gene is not matched at one end of the junction; a read error may be the cause. CDR3 sequence (DNA): TGTGCCAGCTCTTCGGACAGGACTAATAACTATGGCCACACCTTC. Translation: CASSSDRTNNYGHTF. The gene calls are TRBV18 and TRBJ1-2; 7 nucleotides agree with TRBD1. Germline V CDR1 and CDR2: KGHSH, LQKENI. The CDR3 is 15 amino acids.